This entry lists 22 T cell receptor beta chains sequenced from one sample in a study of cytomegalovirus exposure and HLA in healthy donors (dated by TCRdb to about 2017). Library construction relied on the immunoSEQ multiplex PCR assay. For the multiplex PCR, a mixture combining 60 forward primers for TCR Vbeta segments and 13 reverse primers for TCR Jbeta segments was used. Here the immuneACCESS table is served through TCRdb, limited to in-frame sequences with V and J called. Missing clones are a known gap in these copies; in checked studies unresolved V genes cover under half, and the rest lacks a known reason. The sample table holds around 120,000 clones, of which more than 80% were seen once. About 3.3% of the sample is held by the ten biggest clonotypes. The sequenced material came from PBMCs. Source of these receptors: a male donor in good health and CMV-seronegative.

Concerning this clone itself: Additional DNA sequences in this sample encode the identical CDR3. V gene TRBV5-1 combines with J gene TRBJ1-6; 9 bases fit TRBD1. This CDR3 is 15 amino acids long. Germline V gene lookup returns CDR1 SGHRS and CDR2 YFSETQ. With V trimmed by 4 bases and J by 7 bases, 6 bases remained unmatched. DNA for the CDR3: TGCGCCAGCAGCCTAGACAGGGGGGGAAATTCACCCCTCCACTTT. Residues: CASSLDRGGNSPLHF.

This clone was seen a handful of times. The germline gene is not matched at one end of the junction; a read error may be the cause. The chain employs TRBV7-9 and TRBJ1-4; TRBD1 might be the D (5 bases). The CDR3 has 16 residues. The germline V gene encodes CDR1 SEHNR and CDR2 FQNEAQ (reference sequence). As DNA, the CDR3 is TGTTCCAGCAGCTGGGGGGACGCCATAGCGAATGAAAAACTGTTTTTT. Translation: CSSSWGDAIANEKLFF.

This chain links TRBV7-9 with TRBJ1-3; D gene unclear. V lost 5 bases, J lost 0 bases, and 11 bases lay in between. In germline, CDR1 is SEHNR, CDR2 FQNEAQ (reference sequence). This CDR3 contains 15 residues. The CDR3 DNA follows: TGTGCCAGCAGCGCCTTAGGAGTCTCTGGAAACACCATATATTTT. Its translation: CASSALGVSGNTIYF.

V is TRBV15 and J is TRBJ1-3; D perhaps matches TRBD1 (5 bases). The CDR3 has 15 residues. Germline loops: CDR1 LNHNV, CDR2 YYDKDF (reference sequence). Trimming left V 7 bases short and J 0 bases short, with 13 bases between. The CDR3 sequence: CATKTDLGSGNTIYF. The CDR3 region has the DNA TGTGCCACCAAGACAGACCTCGGCTCTGGAAACACCATATATTTT.

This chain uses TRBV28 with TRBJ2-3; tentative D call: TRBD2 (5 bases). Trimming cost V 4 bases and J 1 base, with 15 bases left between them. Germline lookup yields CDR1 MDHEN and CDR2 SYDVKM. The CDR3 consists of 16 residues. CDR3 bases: TGTGCCAGCAGTTCCCAGATTTCGAGGGGCACAGATACGCAGTATTTT. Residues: CASSSQISRGTDTQYF.

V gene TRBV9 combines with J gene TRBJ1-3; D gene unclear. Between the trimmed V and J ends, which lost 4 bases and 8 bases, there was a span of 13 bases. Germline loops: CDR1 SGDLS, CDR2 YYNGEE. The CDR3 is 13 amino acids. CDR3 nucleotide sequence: TGTGCCAGCAGCTTGGGCCTGGTGGACACCATATATTTT. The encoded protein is CASSLGLVDTIYF.

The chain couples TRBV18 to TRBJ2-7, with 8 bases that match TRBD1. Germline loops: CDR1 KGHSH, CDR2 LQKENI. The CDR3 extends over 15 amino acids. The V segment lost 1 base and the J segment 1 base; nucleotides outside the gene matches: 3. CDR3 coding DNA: TGTGCCAGCTCACCACGGGACAGGACATCCTACGAGCAGTACTTC. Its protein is CASSPRDRTSYEQYF.

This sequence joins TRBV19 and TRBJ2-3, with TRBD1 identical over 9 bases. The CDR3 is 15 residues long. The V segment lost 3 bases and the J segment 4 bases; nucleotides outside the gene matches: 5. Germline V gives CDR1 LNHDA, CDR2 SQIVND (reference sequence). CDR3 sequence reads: CASSIRDREADTQYF. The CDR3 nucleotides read TGTGCCAGTAGTATTCGGGACAGGGAGGCAGATACGCAGTATTTT.

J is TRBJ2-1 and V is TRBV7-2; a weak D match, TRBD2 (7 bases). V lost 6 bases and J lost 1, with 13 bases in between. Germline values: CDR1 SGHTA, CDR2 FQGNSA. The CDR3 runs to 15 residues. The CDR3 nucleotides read TGTGCCAGCAGAAAGAGGGGGGGTTCCTACAATGAGCAGTTCTTC. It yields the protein CASRKRGGSYNEQFF.

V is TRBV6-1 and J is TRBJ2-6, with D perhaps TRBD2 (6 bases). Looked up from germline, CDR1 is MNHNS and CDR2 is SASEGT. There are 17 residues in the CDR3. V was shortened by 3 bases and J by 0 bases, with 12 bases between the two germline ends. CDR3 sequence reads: CASSEEGMVSGANVLTF. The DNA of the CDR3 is TGTGCCAGCAGTGAGGAGGGAATGGTCTCTGGGGCCAACGTCCTGACTTTC.

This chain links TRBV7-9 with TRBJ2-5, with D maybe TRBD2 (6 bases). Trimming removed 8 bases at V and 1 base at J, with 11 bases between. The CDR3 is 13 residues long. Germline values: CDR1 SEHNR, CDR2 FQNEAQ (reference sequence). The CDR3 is CASGGTLQETQYF. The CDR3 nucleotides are TGTGCCAGCGGGGGGACTCTCCAAGAGACCCAGTACTTC.

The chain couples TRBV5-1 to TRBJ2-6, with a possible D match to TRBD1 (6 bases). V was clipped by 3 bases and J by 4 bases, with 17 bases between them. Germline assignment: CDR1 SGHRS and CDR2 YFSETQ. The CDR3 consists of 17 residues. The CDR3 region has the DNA TGCGCCAGCAGCTCCCAAAAAGACAGGTCCGGGGCCAACGTCCTGACTTTC. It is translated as CASSSQKDRSGANVLTF. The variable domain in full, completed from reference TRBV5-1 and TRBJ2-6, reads KAGVTQTPRYLIKTRGQQVTLSCSPISGHRSVSWYQQTPGQGLQFLFEYFSETQRNKGNFPGRFSGRQFSNSRSEMNVSTLELGDSALYLCASSSQKDRSGANVLTFGAGSRLTVL.

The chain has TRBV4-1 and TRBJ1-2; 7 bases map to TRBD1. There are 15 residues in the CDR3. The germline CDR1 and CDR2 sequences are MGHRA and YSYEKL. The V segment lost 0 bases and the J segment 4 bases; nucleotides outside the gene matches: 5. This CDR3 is CASSQEGGSGYGYTF. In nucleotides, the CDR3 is TGCGCCAGCAGCCAAGAAGGGGGCTCGGGCTATGGCTACACCTTC.

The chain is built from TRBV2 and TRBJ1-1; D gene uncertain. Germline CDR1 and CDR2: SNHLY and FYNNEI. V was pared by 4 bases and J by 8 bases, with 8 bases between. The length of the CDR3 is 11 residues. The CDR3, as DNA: TGTGCCAGCAGTGGGGCCAGGGAAGCTTTCTTT. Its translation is CASSGAREAFF. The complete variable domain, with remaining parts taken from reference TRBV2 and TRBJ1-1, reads EPEVTQTPSHQVTQMGQEVILRCVPISNHLYFYWYRQILGQKVEFLVSFYNNEISEKSEIFDDQFSVERPDGSNFTLKIRSTKLEDSAMYFCASSGAREAFFGQGTRLTVV.

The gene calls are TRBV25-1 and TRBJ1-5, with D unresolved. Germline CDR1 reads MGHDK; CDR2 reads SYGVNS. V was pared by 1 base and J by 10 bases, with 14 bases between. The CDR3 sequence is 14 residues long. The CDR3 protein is CASSELKDREPQHF. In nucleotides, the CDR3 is TGTGCCAGCAGTGAATTGAAGGACCGGGAACCCCAGCATTTT.

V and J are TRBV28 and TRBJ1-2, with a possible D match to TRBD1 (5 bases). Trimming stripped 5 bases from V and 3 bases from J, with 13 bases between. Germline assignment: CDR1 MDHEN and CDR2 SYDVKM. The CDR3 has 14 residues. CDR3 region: CASSRPSRDYGYTF. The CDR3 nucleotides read TGTGCCAGCAGTCGACCCAGCAGGGACTATGGCTACACCTTC.

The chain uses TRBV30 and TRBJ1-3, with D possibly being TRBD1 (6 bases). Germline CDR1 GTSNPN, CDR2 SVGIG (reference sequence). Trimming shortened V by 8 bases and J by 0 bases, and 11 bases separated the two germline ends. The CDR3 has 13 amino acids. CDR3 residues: CAGTGSSGNTIYF. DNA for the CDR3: TGTGCCGGAACAGGGAGCTCTGGAAACACCATATATTTT.

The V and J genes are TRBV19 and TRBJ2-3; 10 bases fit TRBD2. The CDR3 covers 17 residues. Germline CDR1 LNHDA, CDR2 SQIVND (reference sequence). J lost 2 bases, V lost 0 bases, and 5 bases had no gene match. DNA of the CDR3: TGTGCCAGTAGTATAGATGGACTAGCGGACACCACAGATACGCAGTATTTT. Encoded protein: CASSIDGLADTTDTQYF.

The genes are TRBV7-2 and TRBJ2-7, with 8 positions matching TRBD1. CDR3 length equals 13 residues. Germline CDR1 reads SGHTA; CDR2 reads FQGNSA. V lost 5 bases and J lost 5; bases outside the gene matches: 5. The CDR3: CASSPDRGHEQYF. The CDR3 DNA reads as TGTGCCAGCAGCCCTGACAGGGGCCACGAGCAGTACTTC. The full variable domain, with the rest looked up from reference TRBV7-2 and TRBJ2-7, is GAGVSQSPSNKVTEKGKDVELRCDPISGHTALYWYRQSLGQGLEFLIYFQGNSAPDKSGLPSDRFSAERTGGSVSTLTIQRTQQEDSAVYLCASSPDRGHEQYFGPGTRLTVT.

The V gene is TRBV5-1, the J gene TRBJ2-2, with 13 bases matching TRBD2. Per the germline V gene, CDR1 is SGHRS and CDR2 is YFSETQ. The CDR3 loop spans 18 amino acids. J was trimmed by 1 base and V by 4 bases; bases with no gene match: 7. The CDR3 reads CASSPGLAGVGNTGELFF. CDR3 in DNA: TGCGCCAGCAGCCCCGGACTAGCGGGAGTCGGGAACACCGGGGAGCTGTTTTTT.

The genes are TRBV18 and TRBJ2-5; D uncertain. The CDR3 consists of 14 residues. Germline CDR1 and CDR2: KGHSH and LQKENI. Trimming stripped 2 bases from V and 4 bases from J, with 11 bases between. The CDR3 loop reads CASSPIGPGETQYF. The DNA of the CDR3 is TGTGCCAGCTCACCAATTGGTCCCGGAGAGACCCAGTACTTC.

The CDR3 DNA is TGTGCCTGGACACAAAACCAGAAGAACACTGAAGCTTTCTTT. This gives the protein CAWTQNQKNTEAFF. The rearrangement links TRBV30 to TRBJ1-1; D gene unclear. V dropped 4 bases and J dropped 1 base, with 13 bases sitting between them. Germline-derived CDR1 and CDR2 are GTSNPN and SVGIG (reference sequence). This CDR3 spans 14 amino acids.